This T cell receptor beta chain is drawn from a study of cytotoxic CD8 clonotypes in ibrutinib-treated CLL. Broader study findings: Clonality went up at the time of ibrutinib response, stayed stable in sustained remission, and later dropped back toward its baseline level at progression.

Remarks on this clone: Its antigen remains unidentified.

The CDR3 runs 13 residues. The germline V and J ends were trimmed by 4 bases and 1 base, with 7 bases remaining between them. Germline values: CDR1 KGHSH, CDR2 LQKENI. The planned depth of sequencing spanned 1 in 200,000 to 1 in 1 million T cells. Profiled with immunoSEQ multiplex PCR; TCRdb holds only in-frame clones, not every one. The sample carries 160,000 or so clones, under 90% recorded once. The sequence was collected from a human donor with chronic lymphocytic leukemia. This material consisted of PBMCs, taken after 24 months of ibrutinib treatment. J is TRBJ2-5 and V is TRBV18; D is possibly TRBD1 (6 bases). Here the CDR3 reads CASSQGVQETQYF. The DNA of the CDR3 is TGTGCCAGCTCACAGGGGGTCCAAGAGACCCAGTACTTC.